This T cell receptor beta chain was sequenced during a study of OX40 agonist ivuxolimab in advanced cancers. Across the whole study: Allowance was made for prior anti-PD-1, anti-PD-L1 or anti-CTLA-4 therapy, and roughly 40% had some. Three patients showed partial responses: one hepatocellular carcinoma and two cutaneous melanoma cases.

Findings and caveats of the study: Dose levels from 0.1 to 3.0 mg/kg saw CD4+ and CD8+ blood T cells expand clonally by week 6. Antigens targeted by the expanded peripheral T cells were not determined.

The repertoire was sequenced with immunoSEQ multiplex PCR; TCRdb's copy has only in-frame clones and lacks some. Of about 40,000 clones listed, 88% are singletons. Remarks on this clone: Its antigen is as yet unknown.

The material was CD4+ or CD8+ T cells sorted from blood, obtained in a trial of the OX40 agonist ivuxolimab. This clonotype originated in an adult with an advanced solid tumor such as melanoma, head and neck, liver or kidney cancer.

The DNA for the CDR3 is TGTGCCAGCAGTTTAAGTGGGGGAAAGATAAATGGCTACACCTTC. It is translated as CASSLSGGKINGYTF. The chain combines TRBV27 with TRBJ1-2; maybe TRBD1 (5 bases). Germline V gene lookup returns CDR1 MNHEY and CDR2 SMNVEV (reference sequence). This CDR3 has 15 amino acids. The V gene lost 2 bases and the J gene lost 6 bases, with 16 bases spanning the gap.